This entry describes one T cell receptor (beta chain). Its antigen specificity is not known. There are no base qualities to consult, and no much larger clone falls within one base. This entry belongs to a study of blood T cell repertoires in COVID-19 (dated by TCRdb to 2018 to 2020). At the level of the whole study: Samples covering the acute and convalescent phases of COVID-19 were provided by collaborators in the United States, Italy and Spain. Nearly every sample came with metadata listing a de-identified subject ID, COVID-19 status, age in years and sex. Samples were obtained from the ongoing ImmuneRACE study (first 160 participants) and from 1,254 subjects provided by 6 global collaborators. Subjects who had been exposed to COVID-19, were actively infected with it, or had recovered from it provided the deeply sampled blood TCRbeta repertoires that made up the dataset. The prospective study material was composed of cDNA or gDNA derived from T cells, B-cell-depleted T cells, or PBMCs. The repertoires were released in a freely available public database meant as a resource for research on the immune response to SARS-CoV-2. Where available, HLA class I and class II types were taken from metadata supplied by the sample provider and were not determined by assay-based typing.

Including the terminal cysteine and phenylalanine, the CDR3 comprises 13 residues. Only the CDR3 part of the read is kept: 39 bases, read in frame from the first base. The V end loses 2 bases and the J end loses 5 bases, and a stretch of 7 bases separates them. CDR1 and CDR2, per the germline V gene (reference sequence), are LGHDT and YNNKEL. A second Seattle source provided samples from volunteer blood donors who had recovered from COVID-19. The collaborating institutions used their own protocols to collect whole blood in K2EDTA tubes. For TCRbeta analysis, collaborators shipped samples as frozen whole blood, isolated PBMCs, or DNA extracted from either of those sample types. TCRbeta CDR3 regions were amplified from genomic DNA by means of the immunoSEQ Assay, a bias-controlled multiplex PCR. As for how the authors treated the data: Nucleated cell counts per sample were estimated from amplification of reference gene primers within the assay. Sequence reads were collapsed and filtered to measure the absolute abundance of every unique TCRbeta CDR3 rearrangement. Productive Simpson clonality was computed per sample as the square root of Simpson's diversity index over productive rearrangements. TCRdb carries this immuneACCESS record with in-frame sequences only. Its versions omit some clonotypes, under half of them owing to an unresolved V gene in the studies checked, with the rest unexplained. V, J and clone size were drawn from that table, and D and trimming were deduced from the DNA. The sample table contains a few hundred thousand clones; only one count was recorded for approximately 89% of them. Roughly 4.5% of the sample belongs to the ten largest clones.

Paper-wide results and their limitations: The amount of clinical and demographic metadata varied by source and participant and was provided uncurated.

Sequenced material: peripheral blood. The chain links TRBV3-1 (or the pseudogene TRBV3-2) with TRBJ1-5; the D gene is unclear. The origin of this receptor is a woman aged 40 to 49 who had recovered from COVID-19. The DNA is TGTGCCAGCAGCCAAACGGCGGATCAGCCCCAGCATTTT. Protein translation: CASSQTADQPQHF.